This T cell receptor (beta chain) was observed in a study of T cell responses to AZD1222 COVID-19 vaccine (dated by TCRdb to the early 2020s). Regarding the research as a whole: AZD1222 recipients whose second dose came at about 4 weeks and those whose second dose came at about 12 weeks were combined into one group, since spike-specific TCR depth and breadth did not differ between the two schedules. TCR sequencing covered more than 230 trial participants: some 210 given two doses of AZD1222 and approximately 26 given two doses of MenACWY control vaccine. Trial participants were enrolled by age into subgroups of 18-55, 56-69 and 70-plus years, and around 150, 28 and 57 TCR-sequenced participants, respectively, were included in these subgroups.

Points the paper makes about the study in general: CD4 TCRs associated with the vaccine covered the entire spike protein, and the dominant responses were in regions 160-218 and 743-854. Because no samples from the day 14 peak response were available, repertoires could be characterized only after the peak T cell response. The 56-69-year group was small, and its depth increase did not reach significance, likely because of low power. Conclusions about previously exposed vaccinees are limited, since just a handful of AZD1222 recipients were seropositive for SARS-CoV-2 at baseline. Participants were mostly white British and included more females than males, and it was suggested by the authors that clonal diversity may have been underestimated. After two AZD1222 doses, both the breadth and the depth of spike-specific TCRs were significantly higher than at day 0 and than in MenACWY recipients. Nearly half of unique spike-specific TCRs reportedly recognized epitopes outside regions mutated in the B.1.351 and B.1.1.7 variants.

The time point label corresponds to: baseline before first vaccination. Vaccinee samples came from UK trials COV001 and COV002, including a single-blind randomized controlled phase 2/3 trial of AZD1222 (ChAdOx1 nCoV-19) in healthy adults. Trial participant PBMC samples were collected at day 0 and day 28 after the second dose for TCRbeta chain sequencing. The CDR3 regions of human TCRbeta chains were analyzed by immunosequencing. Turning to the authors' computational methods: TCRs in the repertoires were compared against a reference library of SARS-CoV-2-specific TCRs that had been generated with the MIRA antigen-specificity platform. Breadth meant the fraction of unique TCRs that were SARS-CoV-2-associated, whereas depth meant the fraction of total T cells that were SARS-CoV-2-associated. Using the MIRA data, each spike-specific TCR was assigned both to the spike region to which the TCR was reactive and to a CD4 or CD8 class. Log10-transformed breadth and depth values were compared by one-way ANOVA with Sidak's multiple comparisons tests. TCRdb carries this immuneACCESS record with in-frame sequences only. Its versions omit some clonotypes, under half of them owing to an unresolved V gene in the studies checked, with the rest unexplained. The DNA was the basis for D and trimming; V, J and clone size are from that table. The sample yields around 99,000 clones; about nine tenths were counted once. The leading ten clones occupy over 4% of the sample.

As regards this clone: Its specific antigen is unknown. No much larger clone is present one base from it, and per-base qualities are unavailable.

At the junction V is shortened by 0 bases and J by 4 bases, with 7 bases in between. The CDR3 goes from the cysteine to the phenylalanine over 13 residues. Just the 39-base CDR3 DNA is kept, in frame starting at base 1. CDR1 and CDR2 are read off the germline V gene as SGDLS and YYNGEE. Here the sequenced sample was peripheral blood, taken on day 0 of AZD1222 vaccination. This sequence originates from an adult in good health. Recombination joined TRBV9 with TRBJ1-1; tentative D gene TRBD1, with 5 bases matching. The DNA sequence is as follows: TGTGCCAGCAGCGTAGAAACAGGCACTGAAGCTTTCTTT. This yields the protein CASSVETGTEAFF.